This TCR beta chain is from a study of T cell repertoires in cytomegalovirus infection. Study-wide background: TCR beta signatures that were public indicated CMV infection and matching HLA type. Notes on the study in general: Dominating the ex vivo response were TCR beta clonotypes that were CMV-specific and HLA-C-restricted.

This CDR3 region has 13 residues. V lost 6 bases to trimming and J lost 5 bases, with 16 bases between them. The germline V gene encodes CDR1 DFQATT and CDR2 SNEGSKA (reference sequence). This clonotype is a singleton in its sample. Its antigen is still unknown. A single record per CDR3 protein comes from TCRdb applying MiXCR to the reads. The sample has around 180,000 distinct CDR3 sequences; 28% are singletons. Sequencing was performed on PBMCs. This receptor was obtained from a human donor in good health (CMV status not recorded). Some clones in this sample may be carry-over from other donors' samples. The chain recombines TRBV20-1 with TRBJ2-5, with D perhaps TRBD1 (6 bases). The CDR3 DNA is TGCAGTGCCCTCAGGGGAGTTGGGGAGACCCAGTACTTC. Translation: CSALRGVGETQYF.